This T cell receptor beta chain comes out of a study of blood T cell repertoires in COVID-19. Study-wide context: From the United States, Italy and Spain came samples of acute and convalescent COVID-19.

This CDR3 is 13 amino acids long. Germline CDR1 SGHVS, CDR2 FQNEAQ. V lost 5 bases to trimming and J lost 6 bases; unmatched junction nucleotides: 4. Researchers sorted participants into cohorts using their self-reported clinical history. TCRdb's table, derived via immunoSEQ multiplex PCR, lists solely in-frame clones and lacks some. The sample shows over 120,000 clones, about 90% of them seen only once. This receptor was taken from a man between 60 and 75 years old who had recovered from COVID-19. The chain couples TRBV7-8 to TRBJ1-2, with 9 positions matching TRBD1. Sequencing was done on a sample of PBMCs or T cells enriched from blood (not recorded which). The CDR3 here is CASSRTGADGYTF. Written as DNA, the CDR3 is TGTGCCAGCAGCAGGACAGGGGCAGATGGCTACACCTTC. The full variable domain, rest sourced from reference TRBV7-8 and TRBJ1-2, is GAGVSQSPRYKVAKRGQDVALRCDPISGHVSLFWYQQALGQGPEFLTYFQNEAQLDKSGLPSDRFFAERPEGSVSTLKIQRTQQEDSAVYLCASSRTGADGYTFGSGTRLTVV.